The 32 T cell receptor beta chains given below trace back to one sample, sequenced in a study of T-cell memory formation after mild COVID-19. A single record per CDR3 protein comes from TCRdb applying MiXCR to the 5' RACE reads. Of over 400,000 distinct CDR3 sequences listed, more than 20% are singletons. Material for sequencing was PBMCs or a T cell subset sorted from them (not recorded which). These TCRs come from an adult woman who had mild COVID-19 (a few samples of this study predate the infection). Cell type and time point are not known.

The chain joins TRBV7-9 to TRBJ2-1; 8 nucleotides match TRBD2. CDR3 length: 15 amino acids. Trimming took 5 bases from V and 4 from J; bases not matched to a gene: 7. CDR1 and CDR2 from the germline V gene are SEHNR and FQNEAQ (reference sequence). Here the CDR3 reads CASSASGSPYNEQFF. DNA for the CDR3: TGTGCCAGCAGCGCAAGCGGGAGCCCGTACAATGAGCAGTTCTTC.

A few counts support this clonotype. The chain has TRBV7-9 and TRBJ2-1; 11 bases align to TRBD2. This CDR3 contains 15 residues. J was trimmed by 10 bases and V by 4 bases; bases with no gene match: 9. Per the germline V gene, CDR1 is SEHNR and CDR2 is FQNEAQ (reference sequence). CDR3 sequence (DNA): TGTGCCAGCAGCTCCAGGCTAGCGGGGGGCGAGGAGCAGTTCTTC. This encodes CASSSRLAGGEEQFF.

The rearrangement joins TRBV12-3 or TRBV12-4 to TRBJ2-2; 9 bases align to TRBD2. Trimming took 6 bases from V and 4 from J; bases not matched to a gene: 9. The CDR3 runs to 16 residues. CDR3 in DNA: TGTGCCAGCAGCCGATCCTTAGCGGGAGCCACCGGGGAGCTGTTTTTT. As protein: CASSRSLAGATGELFF.

This clonotype was seen only a few times. The DNA for the CDR3 is TGTGCCATCAGGGACAGCAACAATGAGCAGTTCTTC. It is translated as CAIRDSNNEQFF. This sequence joins TRBV10-3 and TRBJ2-1, with D possibly TRBD1 on 6 matching bases. The V and J ends lost 6 bases and 5 bases respectively, with 8 bases between them. Germline values: CDR1 ENHRY, CDR2 SYGVKD. CDR3 size: 12 residues.

The chain links TRBV20-1 to TRBJ2-5; possibly TRBD2 for D (6 bases). V was cut by 6 bases and J by 4 bases, with 15 bases left in between. The CDR3 length is 13 residues. Looked up from germline, CDR1 is DFQATT and CDR2 is SNEGSKA (reference sequence). CDR3 region: CSAPEGRLETQYF. Here the CDR3 DNA reads TGCAGTGCCCCGGAGGGGCGGTTAGAGACCCAGTACTTC.

The chain uses TRBV7-2 and TRBJ1-1; D is undetermined. The CDR3 length is 14 residues. Trimming pared 1 base from V and 8 bases from J, leaving 14 bases between. Germline lookup yields CDR1 SGHTA and CDR2 FQGNSA. The CDR3 DNA is TGTGCCAGCAGCTTAGAACCCCGGGCACACGAAGCTTTCTTT. Its translation is CASSLEPRAHEAFF.

This chain links TRBV5-5 with TRBJ2-7; the D gene is possibly TRBD1 (6 bases). Germline V lookup: CDR1 SGHKS, CDR2 YYEKEE (reference sequence). CDR3 length: 15 residues. Deletions cut 2 bases from V and 3 bases from J, with 15 bases between. DNA for the CDR3: TGTGCCAGCAGCTTTGGCCAGGGGCTACTCTACGAGCAGTACTTC. Encoded protein: CASSFGQGLLYEQYF.

This clonotype was seen more than once but under ten times. This chain joins TRBV5-6 and TRBJ1-1, with 8 bases that match TRBD1. Germline V lookup: CDR1 SGHDT, CDR2 YYEEEE. Trimming at V came to 4 bases and at J to 3 bases, leaving 5 bases not matched to a gene. This CDR3 contains 14 residues. CDR3 nucleotide sequence: TGTGCCAGCAGCCCAGGGGGCGACGACACTGAAGCTTTCTTT. Its translation is CASSPGGDDTEAFF.

The table lists this clonotype with a few counts. This sequence joins TRBV5-1 and TRBJ1-1; 8 bases align to TRBD1. CDR1 and CDR2 from the germline V gene are SGHRS and YFSETQ. The junction had 6 bases not matched to a gene; V was cut back by 4 bases and J by 4 bases. The CDR3 runs 14 residues. The CDR3 spells CASSQRTGSTEAFF. The DNA for the CDR3 is TGCGCCAGCAGCCAACGGACAGGGAGCACTGAAGCTTTCTTT.

V is TRBV4-3 and J is TRBJ2-1; TRBD2 agrees at 11 bases. The CDR3 totals 17 residues. Trimming took 5 bases from V and 7 from J; bases not matched to a gene: 13. Germline CDR1 and CDR2: LGHNA and YSLEER. CDR3 sequence: CASSSESSGRVRNEQFF. The CDR3 region has the DNA TGCGCCAGCAGCTCAGAAAGTAGCGGGAGGGTCCGGAATGAGCAGTTCTTC.

The chain carries TRBV5-1 and TRBJ2-1, with unresolved D. The germline CDR1 and CDR2 sequences are SGHRS and YFSETQ. The CDR3 has 14 residues. V lost 0 bases and J 6 bases, leaving 10 bases between the germline ends. The CDR3 loop reads CASSLVPETNEQFF. The CDR3 nucleotides are TGCGCCAGCAGCTTGGTCCCCGAAACCAATGAGCAGTTCTTC.

The chain couples TRBV12-3 or TRBV12-4 to TRBJ1-2; D gene unclear. Trimming took off 6 bases at V and 0 bases at J, with 11 bases between the two ends. This CDR3 region has 14 residues. This CDR3 is CASSGITANYGYTF. The CDR3 region has the DNA TGTGCCAGCAGCGGCATAACAGCTAACTATGGCTACACCTTC.

This rearrangement joins TRBV3-1 to TRBJ1-1, with D unresolved. V lost 5 bases to trimming and J lost 1 base, with 14 bases between them. CDR1 and CDR2 from the germline V gene are LGHDT and YNNKEL (reference sequence). The CDR3 sequence is 15 residues long. The CDR3 loop reads CASSSTSDANTEAFF. The CDR3 DNA sequence: TGTGCCAGCAGCTCGACTTCGGACGCGAACACTGAAGCTTTCTTT.

This clonotype has only a few counts. This CDR3 is CASSVWRGTQYF. CDR3 nucleotide sequence: TGTGCCAGCAGTGTATGGCGCGGGACCCAGTACTTC. The gene calls are TRBV27 and TRBJ2-5; D not resolved. CDR1 MNHEY and CDR2 SMNVEV come from the germline V gene (reference sequence). Trimming removed 5 bases at V and 7 bases at J, with 11 bases between. The CDR3 has 12 amino acids.

This clonotype occurred many times. The rearrangement uses TRBV6-5 and TRBJ1-5; the D gene is possibly TRBD1 (5 bases). V was clipped by 6 bases and J by 9 bases, with 18 bases between them. The CDR3 is 14 residues long. CDR1 is MNHEY, CDR2 SVGAGI, per germline. This CDR3 reads CASSSGTAGGPQHF. For the CDR3, the DNA is TGTGCCAGCAGCAGCGGGACGGCGGGAGGGCCCCAGCATTTT.

This rearrangement joins TRBV9 to TRBJ2-3; D is possibly TRBD1 or TRBD2 (5 bases each). V was trimmed by 3 bases and J by 2 bases, leaving 13 bases between them. Germline CDR1 reads SGDLS; CDR2 reads YYNGEE. This CDR3 region has 15 residues. The CDR3 nucleotides read TGTGCCAGCAGCGCGGCTGGGGGATACACAGATACGCAGTATTTT. Translating gives CASSAAGGYTDTQYF.

This clonotype was detected only a few times. This chain links TRBV28 with TRBJ1-1; 8 bases line up with TRBD1. V dropped 5 bases and J dropped 5; count of bases not matched to a gene: 7. The germline V gene has CDR1 MDHEN and CDR2 SYDVKM. This CDR3 has 14 amino acids. The CDR3 bases are TGTGCCAGCAGTGGAGGGGACAGGTCGACTGAAGCTTTCTTT. It yields the protein CASSGGDRSTEAFF.

The chain combines TRBV11-3 with TRBJ2-1; D remains ambiguous. This CDR3 has 17 amino acids. The V gene's germline CDR1 is SGHNT and CDR2 YENEEA. V was shortened by 2 bases and J by 0 bases, with 14 bases between the two germline ends. The CDR3 coding sequence is TGTGCCAGCAGCTTAAGTCTCGGCTCGAGCTCCTACAATGAGCAGTTCTTC. It yields the protein CASSLSLGSSSYNEQFF.

This clonotype occurred a few times. V and J are TRBV6-6 and TRBJ2-1, with 9 bases lining up with TRBD1. Germline V gives CDR1 MNHNY, CDR2 SVGAGI (reference sequence). The CDR3 covers 19 residues. Trimming at V came to 1 base and at J to 4 bases, leaving 14 bases not matched to a gene. In nucleotides, the CDR3 is TGTGCCAGCAGTTACTACCCCCCCCTGGGACAGGGTCATTACAATGAGCAGTTCTTC. Protein sequence: CASSYYPPLGQGHYNEQFF.

The rearrangement uses TRBV4-2 and TRBJ2-1; possible D gene TRBD2, 6 bases. Trimming shortened V by 0 bases and J by 5 bases, and 11 bases separated the two germline ends. The length of the CDR3 is 15 residues. Germline CDR1 LGHNA, CDR2 YNFKEQ. The CDR3 coding sequence is TGTGCCAGCAGCCAAGAGGTAGCGGTTGACAATGAGCAGTTCTTC. Encoded protein: CASSQEVAVDNEQFF.

The chain has TRBV7-6 and TRBJ2-1, with 7 bases lining up with TRBD2. The CDR3 spans 15 residues. In germline, CDR1 is SGHVS, CDR2 FNYEAQ. The V and J ends lost 1 base and 4 bases, in that order; junction bases with no gene match: 4. The CDR3 coding sequence is TGTGCCAGCAGCTTAGAGACTAGCTATTACAATGAGCAGTTCTTC. This gives the protein CASSLETSYYNEQFF.

This clonotype came up a few times. This chain links TRBV30 with TRBJ2-3; D remains unclear. This CDR3 comprises 13 residues. The V end lost 3 bases, the J end lost 2 bases, and 9 bases lay between the germline ends. Germline V gene lookup returns CDR1 GTSNPN and CDR2 SVGIG (reference sequence). The CDR3 DNA reads TGTGCCTGGAGGACTTTCCCCACAGATACGCAGTATTTT. This translates into CAWRTFPTDTQYF.

The chain employs TRBV25-1 and TRBJ1-1; D is unresolved. The germline V gene has CDR1 MGHDK and CDR2 SYGVNS. V was trimmed by 1 base and J by 1 base, leaving 13 bases between them. The CDR3 is 16 residues long. The CDR3 region has the DNA TGTGCCAGCAGTGAATCCCGGATGACGAGGAACACTGAAGCTTTCTTT. Protein: CASSESRMTRNTEAFF.

A few counts support this clonotype. The chain joins TRBV20-1 to TRBJ2-1; no definite D call. There are 17 residues in the CDR3. V lost 0 bases and J 0 bases, leaving 15 bases between the germline ends. Germline V gives CDR1 DFQATT, CDR2 SNEGSKA (reference sequence). The CDR3 bases are TGCAGTGCTAGAGATTCCGACGGCGTAAGCTCCTACAATGAGCAGTTCTTC. It yields the protein CSARDSDGVSSYNEQFF.

This clonotype was found a few times. DNA for the CDR3: TGTGCCAGCAGCGTAGGGGGTGGCGCCTACGAGCAGTACTTC. Protein product: CASSVGGGAYEQYF. The chain joins TRBV9 to TRBJ2-7; D remains ambiguous. Trimming removed 0 bases at V and 2 bases at J, with 9 bases between. The CDR3 consists of 14 residues. Germline assignment: CDR1 SGDLS and CDR2 YYNGEE. Full variable domain (missing parts from reference TRBV9 and TRBJ2-7): DSGVTQTPKHLITATGQRVTLRCSPRSGDLSVYWYQQSLDQGLQFLIQYYNGEERAKGNILERFSAQQFPDLHSELNLSSLELGDSALYFCASSVGGGAYEQYFGPGTRLTVT.

The chain has TRBV5-1 and TRBJ2-3; 7 bases are a match to TRBD2. This CDR3 has 18 amino acids. Germline V CDR1 and CDR2: SGHRS, YFSETQ. V was pared by 4 bases and J by 0 bases, with 14 bases of the junction left unmatched. The CDR3 spells CASSTGTRAGPSTDTQYF. The DNA for the CDR3 is TGCGCCAGCAGCACCGGTACCAGAGCGGGACCTAGCACAGATACGCAGTATTTT.

This rearrangement joins TRBV6-1 to TRBJ1-5; TRBD1 aligns across 7 bases. Germline assignment: CDR1 MNHNS and CDR2 SASEGT. The CDR3 is 12 amino acids. Losses at the gene ends were 4 bases for V and 12 bases for J; bases not matched to a gene: 6. The CDR3 loop is CASSGLDRLQHF. CDR3 sequence (DNA): TGTGCCAGCAGTGGATTGGACAGGCTCCAGCATTTT.

In this sample, this clonotype turned up a few times. The genes are TRBV7-9 and TRBJ2-3; 8 nucleotides line up with TRBD1. V lost 5 bases to trimming and J lost 10 bases; unmatched junction nucleotides: 2. Germline CDR1 is SEHNR and CDR2 is FQNEAQ (reference sequence). The CDR3 is 11 amino acids. The CDR3 loop reads CASSLQGAQYF. The CDR3 coding sequence is TGTGCCAGCAGCCTACAGGGGGCGCAGTATTTT.

This clonotype was detected only a few times. CDR3 nucleotides: TGTGCCAGCAGCCCCACTCGGACTGAAGCTTTCTTT. This translates into CASSPTRTEAFF. V is TRBV7-9 and J is TRBJ1-1; D is ambiguous. The V end lost 5 bases, the J end lost 5 bases, and 9 bases lay between the germline ends. The CDR3 is 12 amino acids. Germline loops: CDR1 SEHNR, CDR2 FQNEAQ (reference sequence).

This clonotype was seen more than once but under ten times. The chain links TRBV4-1 to TRBJ1-6; D is uncertain. The length of the CDR3 is 13 residues. Germline V gene lookup returns CDR1 MGHRA and CDR2 YSYEKL. The V gene lost 4 bases and the J gene lost 10 bases, with 11 bases spanning the gap. CDR3 sequence: CASSRATGSPLHF. The CDR3 DNA follows: TGCGCCAGCAGCCGGGCCACGGGATCACCCCTCCACTTT.

The chain recombines TRBV5-4 with TRBJ2-1; TRBD2 matches at 14 bases. Germline lookup yields CDR1 SGHNT and CDR2 YYREEE (reference sequence). V gave up 4 bases and J gave up 3 bases; unmatched junction bases: 3. This CDR3 comprises 16 residues. CDR3 nucleotides: TGTGCCAGCAGCGAGGGGACTAGCGGGGGCTACAATGAGCAGTTCTTC. This sequence encodes CASSEGTSGGYNEQFF.

The V and J genes are TRBV7-2 and TRBJ2-7, with 8 bases identical to TRBD2. The CDR3 is made up of 16 amino acids. CDR1 and CDR2 from the germline V gene are SGHTA and FQGNSA. J gave up 2 bases and V 1 base, and 7 bases lay outside the gene matches. The CDR3 loop is CASSLGPSGGTYEQYF. The CDR3 coding sequence is TGTGCCAGCAGCTTAGGCCCAAGCGGGGGTACCTACGAGCAGTACTTC.